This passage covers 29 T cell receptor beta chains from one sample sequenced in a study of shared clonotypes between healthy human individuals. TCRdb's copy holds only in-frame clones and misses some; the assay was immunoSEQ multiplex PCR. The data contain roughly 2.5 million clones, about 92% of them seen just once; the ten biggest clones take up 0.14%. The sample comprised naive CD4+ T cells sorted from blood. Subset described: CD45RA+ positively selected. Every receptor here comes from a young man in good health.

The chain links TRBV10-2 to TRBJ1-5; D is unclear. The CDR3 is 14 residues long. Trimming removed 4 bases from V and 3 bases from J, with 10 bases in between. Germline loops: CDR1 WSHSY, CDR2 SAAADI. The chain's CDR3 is CASSGHQPNQPQHF. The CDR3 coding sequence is TGCGCCAGCAGTGGACACCAGCCCAATCAGCCCCAGCATTTT.

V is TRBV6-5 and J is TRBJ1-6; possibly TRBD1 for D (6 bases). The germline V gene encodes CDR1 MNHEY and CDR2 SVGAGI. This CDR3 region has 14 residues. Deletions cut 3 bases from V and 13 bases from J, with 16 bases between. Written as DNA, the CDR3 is TGTGCCAGCAGTTATAGGGGCAGGGGCTCCCCCCTCCACTTT. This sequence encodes CASSYRGRGSPLHF.

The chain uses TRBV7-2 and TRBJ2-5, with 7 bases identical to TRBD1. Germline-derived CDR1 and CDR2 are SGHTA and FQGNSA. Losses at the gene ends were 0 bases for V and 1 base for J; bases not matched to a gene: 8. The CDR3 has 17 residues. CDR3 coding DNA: TGTGCCAGCAGCTTAGCGGACCTGTCAGGGGGCCAAGAGACCCAGTACTTC. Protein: CASSLADLSGGQETQYF.

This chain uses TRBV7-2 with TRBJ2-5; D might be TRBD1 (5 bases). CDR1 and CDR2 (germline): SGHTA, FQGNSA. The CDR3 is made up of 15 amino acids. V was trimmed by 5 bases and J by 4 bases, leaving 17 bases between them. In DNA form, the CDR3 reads TGTGCCAGCAGCGCGCCCCCTGGGGCCCCAGAGACCCAGTACTTC. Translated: CASSAPPGAPETQYF. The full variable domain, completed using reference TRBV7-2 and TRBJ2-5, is GAGVSQSPSNKVTEKGKDVELRCDPISGHTALYWYRQSLGQGLEFLIYFQGNSAPDKSGLPSDRFSAERTGGSVSTLTIQRTQQEDSAVYLCASSAPPGAPETQYFGPGTRLLVL.

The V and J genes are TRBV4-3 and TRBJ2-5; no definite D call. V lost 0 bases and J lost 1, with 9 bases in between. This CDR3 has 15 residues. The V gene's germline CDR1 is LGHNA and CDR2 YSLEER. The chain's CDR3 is CASSQDGGAQETQYF. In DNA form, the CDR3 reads TGCGCCAGCAGCCAAGATGGTGGAGCCCAAGAGACCCAGTACTTC.

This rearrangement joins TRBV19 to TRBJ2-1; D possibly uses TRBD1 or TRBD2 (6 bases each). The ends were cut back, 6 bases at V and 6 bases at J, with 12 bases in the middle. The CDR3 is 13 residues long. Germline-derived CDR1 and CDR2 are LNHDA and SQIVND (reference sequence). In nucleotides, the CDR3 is TGTGCCAGTAGACAGGGAGGTAGCAATGAGCAGTTCTTC. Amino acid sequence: CASRQGGSNEQFF.

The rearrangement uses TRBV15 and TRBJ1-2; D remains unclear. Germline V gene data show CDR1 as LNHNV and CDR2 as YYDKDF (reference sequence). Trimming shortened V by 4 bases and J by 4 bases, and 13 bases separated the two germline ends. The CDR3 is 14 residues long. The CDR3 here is CATSISREIYGYTF. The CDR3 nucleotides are TGTGCCACCAGCATTTCCCGGGAGATCTATGGCTACACCTTC.

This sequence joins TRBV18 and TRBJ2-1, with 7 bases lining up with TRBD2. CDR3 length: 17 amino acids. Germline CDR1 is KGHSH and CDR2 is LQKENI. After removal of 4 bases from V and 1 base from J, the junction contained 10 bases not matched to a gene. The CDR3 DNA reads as TGTGCCAGCTCACAACCGCCCGGGAGGACATCCTACAATGAGCAGTTCTTC. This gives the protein CASSQPPGRTSYNEQFF.

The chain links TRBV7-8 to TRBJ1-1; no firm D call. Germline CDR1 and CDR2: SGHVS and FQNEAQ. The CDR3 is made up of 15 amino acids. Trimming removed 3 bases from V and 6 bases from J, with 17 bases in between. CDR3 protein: CASSLGGGGLAEAFF. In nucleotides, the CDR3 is TGTGCCAGCAGCTTGGGCGGAGGTGGGCTCGCTGAAGCTTTCTTT.

CDR3 in DNA: TGTGCCTGGAACGACAGGGGCGACACCGGGGAGCTGTTTTTT. Its translation: CAWNDRGDTGELFF. This chain uses TRBV30 with TRBJ2-2, with 8 bases that match TRBD1. The CDR3 runs to 14 residues. V shed 4 bases and J 3 bases; nucleotides not matched to a gene: 4. CDR1 is GTSNPN and CDR2 is SVGIG in the germline V gene (reference sequence).

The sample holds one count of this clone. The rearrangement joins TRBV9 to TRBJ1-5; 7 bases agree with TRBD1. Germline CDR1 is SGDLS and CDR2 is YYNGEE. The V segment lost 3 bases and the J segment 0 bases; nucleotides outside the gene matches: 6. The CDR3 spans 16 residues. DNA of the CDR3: TGTGCCAGCAGCGCCGGGACAGATGATAGCAATCAGCCCCAGCATTTT. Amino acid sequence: CASSAGTDDSNQPQHF.

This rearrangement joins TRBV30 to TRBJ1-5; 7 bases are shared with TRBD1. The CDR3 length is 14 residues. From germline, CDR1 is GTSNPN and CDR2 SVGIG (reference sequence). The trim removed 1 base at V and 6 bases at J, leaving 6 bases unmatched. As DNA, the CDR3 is TGTGCCTGGAGTGGCAGGGGGGCATTTCAGCCCCAGCATTTT. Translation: CAWSGRGAFQPQHF.

The CDR3 region is CASSLAGSRSGNTIYF. The CDR3, as DNA: TGTGCCAGCAGCTTAGCGGGGTCTCGCTCTGGAAACACCATATATTTT. The genes are TRBV7-9 and TRBJ1-3; unclear D gene. Germline CDR1 and CDR2: SEHNR and FQNEAQ (reference sequence). The length of the CDR3 is 16 residues. V lost 0 bases and J 0 bases, leaving 9 bases between the germline ends.

The CDR3 is CASSFISSGSYEQYF. The DNA of the CDR3 is TGTGCCAGCAGCTTTATATCGAGCGGGTCCTACGAGCAGTACTTC. The chain links TRBV5-6 to TRBJ2-7, with a possible D match to TRBD2 (6 bases). Trimming took 2 bases from V and 1 from J, leaving 13 bases between them. Germline CDR1 SGHDT, CDR2 YYEEEE. The CDR3 is 15 amino acids.

The CDR3 DNA reads TGTGCCAGTAGTATGCTCCAGGGGGCAAGAAACACCATATATTTT. The encoded protein is CASSMLQGARNTIYF. This chain connects TRBV19 to TRBJ1-3; 8 nucleotides match TRBD1. The CDR3 loop spans 15 amino acids. V lost 3 bases and J lost 5; bases outside the gene matches: 6. CDR1 and CDR2 from the germline V gene are LNHDA and SQIVND (reference sequence). Filled out from reference TRBV19 and TRBJ1-3, the complete variable domain reads DGGITQSPKYLFRKEGQNVTLSCEQNLNHDAMYWYRQDPGQGLRLIYYSQIVNDFQKGDIAEGYSVSREKKESFPLTVTSAQKNPTAFYLCASSMLQGARNTIYFGEGSWLTVV.

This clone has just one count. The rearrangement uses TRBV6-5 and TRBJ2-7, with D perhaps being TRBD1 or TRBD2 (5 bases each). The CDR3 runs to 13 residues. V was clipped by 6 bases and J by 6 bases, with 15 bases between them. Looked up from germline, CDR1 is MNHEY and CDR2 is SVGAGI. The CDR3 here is CASRGQEAFEQYF. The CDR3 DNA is TGTGCCAGCAGGGGGCAGGAGGCCTTCGAGCAGTACTTC.

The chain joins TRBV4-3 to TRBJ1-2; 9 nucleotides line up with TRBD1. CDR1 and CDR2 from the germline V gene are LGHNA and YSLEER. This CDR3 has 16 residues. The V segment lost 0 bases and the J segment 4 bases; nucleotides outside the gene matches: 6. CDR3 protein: CASSQEIGQGLYGYTF. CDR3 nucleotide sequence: TGCGCCAGCAGCCAAGAAATCGGACAGGGGCTCTATGGCTACACCTTC.

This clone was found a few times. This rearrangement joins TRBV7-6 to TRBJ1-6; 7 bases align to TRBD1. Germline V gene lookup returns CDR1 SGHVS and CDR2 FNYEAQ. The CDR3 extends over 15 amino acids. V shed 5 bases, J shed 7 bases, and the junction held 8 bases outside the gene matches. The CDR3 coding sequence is TGTGCCAGCAGCCCGCGACAGGGTGTAAATTCACCCCTCCACTTT. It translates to CASSPRQGVNSPLHF.

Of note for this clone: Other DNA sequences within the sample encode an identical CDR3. The CDR3 DNA reads as TGTGCCAGCACGACTAGGGGGAACACTGAAGCTTTCTTT. Its translation: CASTTRGNTEAFF. The J gene is TRBJ1-1, the V gene TRBV2, with a weak D call TRBD1 (5 bases). The CDR3 loop spans 13 amino acids. V was trimmed by 7 bases and J by 1 base, leaving 10 bases between them. Germline V gives CDR1 SNHLY, CDR2 FYNNEI.

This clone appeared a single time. In DNA, the CDR3 is TGTGCCAGCAGTCCGCCGTCTACAGATACGCAGTATTTT. Amino acids: CASSPPSTDTQYF. The chain links TRBV6-6 to TRBJ2-3; D remains unclear. Germline V gives CDR1 MNHNY, CDR2 SVGAGI (reference sequence). Trimming took off 5 bases at V and 3 bases at J, with 9 bases between the two ends. This CDR3 comprises 13 residues.

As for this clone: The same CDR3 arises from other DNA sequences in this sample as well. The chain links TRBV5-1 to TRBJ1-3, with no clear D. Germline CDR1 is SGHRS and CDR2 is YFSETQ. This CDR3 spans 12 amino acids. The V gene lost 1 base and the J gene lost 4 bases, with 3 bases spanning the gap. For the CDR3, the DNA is TGCGCCAGCAGCTTGCCGGGAAACACCATATATTTT. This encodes CASSLPGNTIYF.

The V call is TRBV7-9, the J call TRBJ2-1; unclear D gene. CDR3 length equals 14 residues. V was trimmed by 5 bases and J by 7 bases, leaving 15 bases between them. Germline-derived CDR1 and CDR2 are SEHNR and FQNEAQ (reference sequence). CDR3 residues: CASSPPSKGNEQFF. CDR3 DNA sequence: TGTGCCAGCAGCCCCCCGTCTAAGGGTAATGAGCAGTTCTTC.

The CDR3 DNA reads as TGTGCCAGCAGCCGTACTAGCGGGAGTCTGGATACGCAGTATTTT. Protein sequence: CASSRTSGSLDTQYF. The chain has TRBV5-4 and TRBJ2-3; the match to TRBD2 covers 11 bases. V lost 4 bases to trimming and J lost 6 bases; unmatched junction nucleotides: 7. From germline, CDR1 is SGHNT and CDR2 YYREEE (reference sequence). The CDR3 runs 15 residues.

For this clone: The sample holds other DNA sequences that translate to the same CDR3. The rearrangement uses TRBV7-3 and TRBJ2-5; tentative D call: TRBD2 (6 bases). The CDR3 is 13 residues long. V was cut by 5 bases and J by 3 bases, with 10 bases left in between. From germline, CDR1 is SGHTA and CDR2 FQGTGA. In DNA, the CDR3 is TGTGCCAGCAGCGTGACTAGGGAAGAGACCCAGTACTTC. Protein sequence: CASSVTREETQYF.

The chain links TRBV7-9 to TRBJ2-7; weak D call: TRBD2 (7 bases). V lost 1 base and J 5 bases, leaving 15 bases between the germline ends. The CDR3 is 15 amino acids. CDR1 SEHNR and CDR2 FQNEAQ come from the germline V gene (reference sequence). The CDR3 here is CASSLGRGALDEQYF. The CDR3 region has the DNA TGTGCCAGCAGCTTAGGTCGGGGGGCTTTGGACGAGCAGTACTTC.

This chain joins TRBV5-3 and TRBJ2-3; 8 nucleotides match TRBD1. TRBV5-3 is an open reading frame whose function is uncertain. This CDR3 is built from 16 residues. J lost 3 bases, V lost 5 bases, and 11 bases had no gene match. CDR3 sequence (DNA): TGTGCCAGAAGTCCGAGGGGGGACAGGAAGACAGATACGCAGTATTTT. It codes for CARSPRGDRKTDTQYF.

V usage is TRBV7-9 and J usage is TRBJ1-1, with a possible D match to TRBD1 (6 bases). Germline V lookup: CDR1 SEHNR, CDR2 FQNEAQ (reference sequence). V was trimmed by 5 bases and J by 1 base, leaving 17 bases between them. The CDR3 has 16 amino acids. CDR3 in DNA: TGTGCCAGCAGCGTGCAGGGTGGACAGCAGAACACTGAAGCTTTCTTT. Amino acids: CASSVQGGQQNTEAFF.

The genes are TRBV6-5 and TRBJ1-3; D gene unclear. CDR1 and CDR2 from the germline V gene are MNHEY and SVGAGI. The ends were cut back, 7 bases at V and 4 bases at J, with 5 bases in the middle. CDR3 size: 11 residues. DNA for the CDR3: TGTGCCAGCAACGACGGAAACACCATATATTTT. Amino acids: CASNDGNTIYF.

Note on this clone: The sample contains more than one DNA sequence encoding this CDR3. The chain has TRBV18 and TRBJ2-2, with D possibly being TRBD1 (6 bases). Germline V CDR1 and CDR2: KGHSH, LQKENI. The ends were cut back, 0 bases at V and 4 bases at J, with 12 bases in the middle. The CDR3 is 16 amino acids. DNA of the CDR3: TGTGCCAGCTCACCACCCACAGGGCGGAGCACCGGGGAGCTGTTTTTT. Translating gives CASSPPTGRSTGELFF.